This TCR beta chain was captured by sequencing in a study of T cell repertoires in cytomegalovirus infection (dated by TCRdb to 2018 to 2020). Broadly, across the study: Because public TCR beta signatures pointed to carriage of CMV infection together with the matching HLA type, the HLA type of each donor mattered for the analysis. Results the study describes overall, beyond this receptor: In the ex vivo response, HLA-C-restricted CMV-specific TCR beta clonotypes were dominant, and in two of eight donors the single most frequent clonotype came from this HLA-C-restricted group. In both this cohort and an independent cohort of 352 donors, the cumulative frequency of public TCR beta family members distinguished carriers of CMV infection plus the relevant HLA type.

Sequencing was performed on an Illumina HiSeq 1500. Clones were called with MiXCR by TCRdb after fastp trimmed the public reads at Q25, and only in-frame beta chains were retained. For every CDR3 protein sequence, its rows merge into one entry that carries the most common genes and DNA. The sample profile shows over 250,000 distinct CDR3 sequences; about a quarter of them were found once. The ten largest clones take up approximately 15% of the sample. CDR1 SQVTM and CDR2 ANQGSEA are derived from the germline V gene. Measured from the cysteine to the phenylalanine, the CDR3 is 12 residues long. Just CDR3 DNA is preserved here, 36 bases in frame from base 1. The germline V and J ends show losses of 7 bases and 6 bases respectively, and no gene match explains 3 bases of the junction. On this clonotype: Its antigen target is currently unknown. Per-base qualities were not stored, and no clone one base away is much larger.

The chain is assembled from TRBV29-1 and TRBJ2-7; 13 nucleotides in the junction match TRBD2. Sequencing used PBMCs. The receptor's source is a human donor in good health (CMV status not recorded). Some clones in this sample may be carry-over from other donors' samples. The CDR3 protein sequence reads: CSGRTSGSEQYF. The bases read TGCAGCGGACGGACTAGCGGGAGCGAGCAGTACTTC.